This entry is about one T cell receptor (beta chain). The data were obtained in a study of shared clonotypes between healthy human individuals. Clones were read by immunoSEQ multiplex PCR, and TCRdb kept only the in-frame ones, dropping some. The data hold around 690,000 clones, with less than 95% observed a single time. The CDR3 has 14 residues. V was clipped by 10 bases and J by 4 bases; unmatched bases: 11. From germline, CDR1 is ENHRY and CDR2 SYGVKD. The chain joins TRBV10-3 to TRBJ2-3; 7 nucleotides agree with TRBD1. Input material: memory CD8+ T cells from PBMCs. The subset is: CD45RO+ cells pooled with CCR7-negative TemRA cells. This receptor was obtained from a man younger than 30 in good health. Some clones in this sample may be carry-over from other donors' samples. The CDR3 sequence is CATIDTGAPDTQYF. The CDR3 coding sequence is TGTGCCACCATAGATACAGGGGCCCCAGATACGCAGTATTTT.